The source of this T cell receptor beta chain is a study of shared clonotypes between healthy human individuals. Turning to the study itself: With ages of 18 to 49, the donors were two women and a few men.

Details on this clone: The antigen remains unidentified.

Regarding the study as a whole: Despite large depth, sorted-subset datasets appeared incompletely sequenced.

The CDR3 has 16 residues. Trimming cost V 4 bases and J 4 bases; bases outside gene matches: 9. CDR1 is MGHRA, CDR2 YSYEKL, per germline. Per the study methods: Without quality scores, immunoSEQ junctional reads could not be filtered like full-length reads. Sequencing was performed with immunoSEQ multiplex PCR; in TCRdb, only in-frame clones are kept and a portion is missing. V, J and clone size derive from that table, while D and trimming were established from the DNA sequence. The table includes more than 900,000 clones, about 84% detected once. Sequencing was done on a sample of memory CD4+ T cells from PBMCs. The subset: CD45RA-negative fraction. The V and J genes are TRBV4-1 and TRBJ1-5; 8 bases line up with TRBD1. The origin of this receptor is a man in his late teens or twenties in good health. Some clones in this sample may be carry-over from other donors' samples. Written as DNA, the CDR3 is TGCGCCAGCAGCCCTCAAAGGACAGGGCAGAATCAGCCCCAGCATTTT. Translated, it gives CASSPQRTGQNQPQHF.